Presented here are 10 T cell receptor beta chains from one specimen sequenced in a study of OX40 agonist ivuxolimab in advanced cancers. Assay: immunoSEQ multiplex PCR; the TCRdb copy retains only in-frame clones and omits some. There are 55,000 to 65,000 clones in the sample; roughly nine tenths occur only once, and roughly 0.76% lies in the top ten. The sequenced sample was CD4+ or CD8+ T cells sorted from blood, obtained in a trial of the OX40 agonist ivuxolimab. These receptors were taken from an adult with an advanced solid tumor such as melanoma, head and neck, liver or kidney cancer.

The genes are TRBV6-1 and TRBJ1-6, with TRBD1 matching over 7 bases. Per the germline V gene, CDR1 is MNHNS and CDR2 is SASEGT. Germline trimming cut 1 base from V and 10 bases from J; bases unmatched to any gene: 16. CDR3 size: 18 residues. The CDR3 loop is CASSEGIRGLWLRSPLHF. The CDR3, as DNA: TGTGCCAGCAGTGAAGGTATAAGGGGGCTCTGGCTCCGGTCACCCCTCCACTTT.

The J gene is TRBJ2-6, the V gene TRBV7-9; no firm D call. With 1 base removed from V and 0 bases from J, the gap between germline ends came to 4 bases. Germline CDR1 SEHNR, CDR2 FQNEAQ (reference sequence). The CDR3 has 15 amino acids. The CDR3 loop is CASSLVPSGANVLTF. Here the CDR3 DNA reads TGTGCCAGCAGCTTAGTCCCCTCTGGGGCCAACGTCCTGACTTTC.

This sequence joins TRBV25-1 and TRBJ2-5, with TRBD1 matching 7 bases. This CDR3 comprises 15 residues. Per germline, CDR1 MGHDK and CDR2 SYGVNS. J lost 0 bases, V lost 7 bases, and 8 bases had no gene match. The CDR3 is CASTSQDRHQETQYF. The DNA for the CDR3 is TGTGCCAGCACATCCCAGGACAGGCACCAAGAGACCCAGTACTTC.

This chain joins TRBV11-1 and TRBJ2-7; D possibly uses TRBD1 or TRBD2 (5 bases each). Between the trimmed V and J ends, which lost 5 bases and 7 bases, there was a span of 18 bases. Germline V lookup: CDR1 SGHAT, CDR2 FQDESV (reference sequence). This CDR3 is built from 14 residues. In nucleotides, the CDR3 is TGTGCCAGCAGCCCCCTGGGGGAGCGACGGGAGCAGTACTTC. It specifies CASSPLGERREQYF.

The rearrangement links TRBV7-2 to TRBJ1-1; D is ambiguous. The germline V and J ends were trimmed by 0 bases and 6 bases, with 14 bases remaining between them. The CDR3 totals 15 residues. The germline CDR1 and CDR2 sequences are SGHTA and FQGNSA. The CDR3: CASSLATVRMPEAFF. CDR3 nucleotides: TGTGCCAGCAGCTTAGCAACAGTGAGGATGCCTGAAGCTTTCTTT.

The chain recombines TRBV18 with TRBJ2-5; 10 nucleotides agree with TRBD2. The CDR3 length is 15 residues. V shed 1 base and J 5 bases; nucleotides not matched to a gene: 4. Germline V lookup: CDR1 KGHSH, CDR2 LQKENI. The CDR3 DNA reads TGTGCCAGCTCACCACGGCCTAGCGGGAGTGAGACCCAGTACTTC. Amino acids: CASSPRPSGSETQYF.

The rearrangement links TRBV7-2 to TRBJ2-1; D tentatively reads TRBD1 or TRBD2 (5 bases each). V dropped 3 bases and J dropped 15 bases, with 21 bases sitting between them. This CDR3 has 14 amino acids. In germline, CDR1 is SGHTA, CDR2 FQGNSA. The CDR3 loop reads CASSFQSNRGKGFF. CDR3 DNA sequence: TGTGCCAGCAGCTTTCAAAGTAATCGGGGCAAGGGGTTCTTC. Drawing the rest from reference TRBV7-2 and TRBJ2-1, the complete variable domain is GAGVSQSPSNKVTEKGKDVELRCDPISGHTALYWYRQSLGQGLEFLIYFQGNSAPDKSGLPSDRFSAERTGGSVSTLTIQRTQQEDSAVYLCASSFQSNRGKGFFGPGTRLTVL.

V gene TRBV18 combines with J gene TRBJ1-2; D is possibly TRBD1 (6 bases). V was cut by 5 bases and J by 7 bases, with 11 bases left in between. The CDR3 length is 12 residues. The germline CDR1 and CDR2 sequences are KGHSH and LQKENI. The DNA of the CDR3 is TGTGCCAGCTCAAACGGACAGTTTGGCTACACCTTC. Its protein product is CASSNGQFGYTF.

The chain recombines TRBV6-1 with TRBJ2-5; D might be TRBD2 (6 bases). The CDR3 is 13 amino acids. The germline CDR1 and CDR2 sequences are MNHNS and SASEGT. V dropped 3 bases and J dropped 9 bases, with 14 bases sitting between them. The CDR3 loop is CASSDEGGGAQYF. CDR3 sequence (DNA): TGTGCCAGCAGTGACGAGGGCGGAGGGGCCCAGTACTTC.

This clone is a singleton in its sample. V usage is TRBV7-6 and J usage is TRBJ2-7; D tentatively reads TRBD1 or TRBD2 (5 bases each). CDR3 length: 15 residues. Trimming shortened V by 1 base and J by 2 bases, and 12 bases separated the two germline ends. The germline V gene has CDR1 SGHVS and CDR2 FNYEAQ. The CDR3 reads CASSLETPGPYEQYF. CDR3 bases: TGTGCCAGCAGCTTAGAGACGCCGGGACCCTACGAGCAGTACTTC.